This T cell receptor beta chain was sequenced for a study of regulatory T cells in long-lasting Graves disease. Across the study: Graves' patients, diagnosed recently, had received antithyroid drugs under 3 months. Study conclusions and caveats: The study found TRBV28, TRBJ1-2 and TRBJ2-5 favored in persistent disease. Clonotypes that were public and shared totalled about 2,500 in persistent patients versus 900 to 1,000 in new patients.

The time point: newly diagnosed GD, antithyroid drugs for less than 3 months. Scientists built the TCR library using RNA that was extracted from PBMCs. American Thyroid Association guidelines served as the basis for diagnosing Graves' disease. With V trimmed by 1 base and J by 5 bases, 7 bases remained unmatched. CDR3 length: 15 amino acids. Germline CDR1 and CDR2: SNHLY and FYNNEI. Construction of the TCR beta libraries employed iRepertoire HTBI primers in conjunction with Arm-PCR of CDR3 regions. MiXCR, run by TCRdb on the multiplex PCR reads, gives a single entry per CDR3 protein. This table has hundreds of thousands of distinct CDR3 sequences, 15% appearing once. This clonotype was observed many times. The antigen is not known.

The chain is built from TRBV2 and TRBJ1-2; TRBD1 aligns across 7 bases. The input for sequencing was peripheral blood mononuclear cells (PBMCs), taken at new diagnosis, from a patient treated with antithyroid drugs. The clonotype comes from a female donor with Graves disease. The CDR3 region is CASSEVGDSLYGYTF. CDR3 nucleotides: TGTGCCAGCAGTGAAGTGGGGGACAGTCTATATGGCTACACCTTC.